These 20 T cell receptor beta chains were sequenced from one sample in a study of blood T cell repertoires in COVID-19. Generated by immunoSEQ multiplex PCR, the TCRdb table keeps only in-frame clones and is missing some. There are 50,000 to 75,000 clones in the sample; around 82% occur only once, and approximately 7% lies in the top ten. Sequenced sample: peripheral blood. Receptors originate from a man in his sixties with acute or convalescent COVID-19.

This chain's CDR3 is CASEGVEKLFF. The CDR3 DNA sequence: TGTGCCTCTGAGGGGGTTGAAAAACTGTTTTTT. The gene calls are TRBV30 and TRBJ1-4; possible D gene TRBD1, 6 bases. The germline V gene has CDR1 GTSNPN and CDR2 SVGIG (reference sequence). This CDR3 comprises 11 residues. Trimming stripped 7 bases from V and 7 bases from J, with 10 bases between.

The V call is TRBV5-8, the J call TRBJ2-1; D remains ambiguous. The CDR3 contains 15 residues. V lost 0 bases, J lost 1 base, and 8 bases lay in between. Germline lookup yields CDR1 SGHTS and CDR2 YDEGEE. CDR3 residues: CASSLGLGSYNEQFF. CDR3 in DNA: TGTGCCAGCAGCTTGGGACTGGGTTCCTACAATGAGCAGTTCTTC.

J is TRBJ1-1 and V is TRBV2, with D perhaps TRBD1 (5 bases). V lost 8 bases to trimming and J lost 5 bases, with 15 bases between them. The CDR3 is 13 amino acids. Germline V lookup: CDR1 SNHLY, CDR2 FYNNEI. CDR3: CASHRQGVTEAFF. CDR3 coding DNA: TGTGCCAGCCATCGGCAGGGTGTGACTGAAGCTTTCTTT. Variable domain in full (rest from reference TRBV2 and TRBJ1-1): EPEVTQTPSHQVTQMGQEVILRCVPISNHLYFYWYRQILGQKVEFLVSFYNNEISEKSEIFDDQFSVERPDGSNFTLKIRSTKLEDSAMYFCASHRQGVTEAFFGQGTRLTVV.

The CDR3 DNA reads TGCAGCGTTGGGACACTCGCGAACACCGGGGAGCTGTTTTTT. This gives the protein CSVGTLANTGELFF. This chain uses TRBV29-1 with TRBJ2-2; tentatively, D is TRBD1 (5 bases). The CDR3 loop spans 14 amino acids. Trimming pared 4 bases from V and 0 bases from J, leaving 9 bases between. CDR1 and CDR2 from the germline V gene are SQVTM and ANQGSEA.

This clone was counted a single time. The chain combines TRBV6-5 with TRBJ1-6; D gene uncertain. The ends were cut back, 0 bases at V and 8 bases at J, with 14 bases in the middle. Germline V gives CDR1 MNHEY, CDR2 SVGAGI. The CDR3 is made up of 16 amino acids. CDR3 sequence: CASSYSRTAKDSPLHF. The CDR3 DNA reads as TGTGCCAGCAGTTACTCTCGAACAGCAAAGGATTCACCCCTCCACTTT.

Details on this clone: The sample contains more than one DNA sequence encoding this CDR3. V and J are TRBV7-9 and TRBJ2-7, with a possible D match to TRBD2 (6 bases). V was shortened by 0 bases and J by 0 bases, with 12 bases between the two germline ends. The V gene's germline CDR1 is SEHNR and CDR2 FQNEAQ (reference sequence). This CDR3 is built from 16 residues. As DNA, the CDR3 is TGTGCCAGCAGCTTAGCCCGGGACTCCAGCTCCTACGAGCAGTACTTC. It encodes CASSLARDSSSYEQYF.

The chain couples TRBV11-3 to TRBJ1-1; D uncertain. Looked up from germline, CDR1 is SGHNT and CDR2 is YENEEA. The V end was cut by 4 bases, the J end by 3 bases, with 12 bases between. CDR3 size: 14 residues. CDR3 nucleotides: TGTGCCAGCAGCTCGGACGGGAGGGACACTGAAGCTTTCTTT. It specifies CASSSDGRDTEAFF. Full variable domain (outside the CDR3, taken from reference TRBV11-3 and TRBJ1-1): EAGVVQSPRYKIIEKKQPVAFWCNPISGHNTLYWYLQNLGQGPELLIRYENEEAVDDSQLPKDRFSAERLKGVDSTLKIQPAELGDSAVYLCASSSDGRDTEAFFGQGTRLTVV.

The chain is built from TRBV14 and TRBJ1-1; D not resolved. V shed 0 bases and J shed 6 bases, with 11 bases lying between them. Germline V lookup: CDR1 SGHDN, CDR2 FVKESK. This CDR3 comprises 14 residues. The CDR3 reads CASSQDFWRAEAFF. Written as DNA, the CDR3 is TGTGCCAGCAGCCAAGATTTCTGGAGAGCTGAAGCTTTCTTT.

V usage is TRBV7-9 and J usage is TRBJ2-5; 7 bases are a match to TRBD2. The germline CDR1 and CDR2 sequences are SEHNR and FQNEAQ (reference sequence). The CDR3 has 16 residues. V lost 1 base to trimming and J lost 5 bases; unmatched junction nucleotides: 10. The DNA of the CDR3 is TGTGCCAGCAGCTTAGGGCTAGCGGTGGGGCCGGAGACCCAGTACTTC. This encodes CASSLGLAVGPETQYF.

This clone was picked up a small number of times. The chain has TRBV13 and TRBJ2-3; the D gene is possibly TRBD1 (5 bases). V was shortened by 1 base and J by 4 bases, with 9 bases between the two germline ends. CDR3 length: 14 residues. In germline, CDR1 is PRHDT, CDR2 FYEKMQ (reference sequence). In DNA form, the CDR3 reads TGTGCCAGCAGCTTAGACAGGCGTTCAGATACGCAGTATTTT. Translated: CASSLDRRSDTQYF. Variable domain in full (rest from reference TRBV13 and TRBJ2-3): AAGVIQSPRHLIKEKRETATLKCYPIPRHDTVYWYQQGPGQDPQFLISFYEKMQSDKGSIPDRFSAQQFSDYHSELNMSSLELGDSALYFCASSLDRRSDTQYFGPGTRLTVL.

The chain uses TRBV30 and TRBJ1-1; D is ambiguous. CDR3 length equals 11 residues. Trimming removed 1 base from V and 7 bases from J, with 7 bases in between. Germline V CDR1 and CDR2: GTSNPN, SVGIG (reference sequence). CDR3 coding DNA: TGTGCCTGGAGTGGACGGGGTGAAGCTTTCTTT. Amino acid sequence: CAWSGRGEAFF.

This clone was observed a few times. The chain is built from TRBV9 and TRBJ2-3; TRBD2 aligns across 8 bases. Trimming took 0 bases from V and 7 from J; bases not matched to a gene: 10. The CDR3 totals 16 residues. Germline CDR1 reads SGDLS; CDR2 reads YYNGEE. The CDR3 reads CASSVATRGGLNTQYF. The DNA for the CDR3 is TGTGCCAGCAGCGTAGCTACCCGGGGGGGCCTGAATACGCAGTATTTT.

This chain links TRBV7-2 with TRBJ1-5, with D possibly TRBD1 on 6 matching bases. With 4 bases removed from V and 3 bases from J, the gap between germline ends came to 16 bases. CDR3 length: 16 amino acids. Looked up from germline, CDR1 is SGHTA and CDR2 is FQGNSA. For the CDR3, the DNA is TGTGCCAGCAGCTCCCGGGGGGGGCTTTACAATCAGCCCCAGCATTTT. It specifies CASSSRGGLYNQPQHF.

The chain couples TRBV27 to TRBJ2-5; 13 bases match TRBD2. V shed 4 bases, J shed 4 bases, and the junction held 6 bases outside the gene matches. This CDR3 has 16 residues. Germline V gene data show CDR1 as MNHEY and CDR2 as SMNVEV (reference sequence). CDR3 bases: TGTGCCAGCAGTTCCCGACTAGCGGGGGGTGTAGAGACCCAGTACTTC. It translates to CASSSRLAGGVETQYF.

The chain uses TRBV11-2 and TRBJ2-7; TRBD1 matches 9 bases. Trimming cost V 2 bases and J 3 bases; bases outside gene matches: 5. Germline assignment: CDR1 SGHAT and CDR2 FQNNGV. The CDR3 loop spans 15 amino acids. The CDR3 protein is CASSLTGTGFYEQYF. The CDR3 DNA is TGTGCCAGCAGCTTAACCGGGACAGGGTTCTACGAGCAGTACTTC.

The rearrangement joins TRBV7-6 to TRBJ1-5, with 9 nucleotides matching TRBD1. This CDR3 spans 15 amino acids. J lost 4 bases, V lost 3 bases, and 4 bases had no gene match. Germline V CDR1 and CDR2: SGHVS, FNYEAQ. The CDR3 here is CASSLSGTGNQPQHF. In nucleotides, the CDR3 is TGTGCCAGCAGCTTGTCCGGGACAGGGAATCAGCCCCAGCATTTT.

This CDR3 reads CSARRDNEQFF. The CDR3 bases are TGCAGCGCCCGGAGAGACAATGAGCAGTTCTTC. The V call is TRBV29-1, the J call TRBJ2-1; D gene uncertain. Germline-derived CDR1 and CDR2 are SQVTM and ANQGSEA. The length of the CDR3 is 11 residues. Trimming shortened V by 7 bases and J by 5 bases, and 9 bases separated the two germline ends.

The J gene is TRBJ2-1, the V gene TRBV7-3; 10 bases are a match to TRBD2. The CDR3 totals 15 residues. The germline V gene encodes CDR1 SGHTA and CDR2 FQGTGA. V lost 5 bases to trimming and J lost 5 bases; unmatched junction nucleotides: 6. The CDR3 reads CASSISSGGHNEQFF. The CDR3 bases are TGTGCCAGCAGCATCTCTAGCGGGGGCCACAATGAGCAGTTCTTC.

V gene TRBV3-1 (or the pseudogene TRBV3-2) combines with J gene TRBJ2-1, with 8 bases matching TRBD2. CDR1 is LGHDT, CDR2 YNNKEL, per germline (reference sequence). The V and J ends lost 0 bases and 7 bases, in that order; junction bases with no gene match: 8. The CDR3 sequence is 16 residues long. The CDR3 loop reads CASSQDSWTSRNEQFF. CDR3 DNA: TGTGCCAGCAGCCAAGACTCATGGACTAGCCGTAATGAGCAGTTCTTC.

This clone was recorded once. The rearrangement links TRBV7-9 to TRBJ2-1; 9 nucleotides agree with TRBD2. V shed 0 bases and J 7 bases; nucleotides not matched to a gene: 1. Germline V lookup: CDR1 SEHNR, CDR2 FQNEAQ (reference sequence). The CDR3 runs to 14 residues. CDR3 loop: CASSLASGGNEQFF. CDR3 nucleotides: TGTGCCAGCAGCTTAGCTAGCGGGGGTAATGAGCAGTTCTTC.